Presented here are 20 T cell receptor beta chains from one specimen sequenced in a study of CD8+ T cells in alopecia areata. It was cDNA, reverse transcribed from extracted RNA, that served as the sequencing template. Sequenced by immunoSEQ multiplex PCR; TCRdb stores in-frame clones only, minus some. Of about 150,000 clones in the sample, 50% to 60% were seen once. The sequenced material came from CD4+ T cells sorted from blood. The source of these receptors is a human donor in good health.

The chain employs TRBV27 and TRBJ1-1; 7 nucleotides match TRBD1. With 6 bases clipped from V and 1 base from J, the junction kept 2 bases outside the gene matches. This CDR3 is 13 amino acids long. Per germline, CDR1 MNHEY and CDR2 SMNVEV (reference sequence). The CDR3 reads CASSNRGNTEAFF. CDR3 nucleotide sequence: TGTGCCAGCAGCAACAGGGGGAACACTGAAGCTTTCTTT.

Written as DNA, the CDR3 is TGCAGCGTTGGTTGGGACAGGACATTAGGGCAGCAGTACTTC. Protein product: CSVGWDRTLGQQYF. The chain uses TRBV29-1 and TRBJ2-7, with TRBD1 matching over 8 bases. CDR3 size: 14 residues. Losses at the gene ends were 4 bases for V and 8 bases for J; bases not matched to a gene: 13. Germline CDR1 reads SQVTM; CDR2 reads ANQGSEA.

The rearrangement joins TRBV7-6 to TRBJ2-7, with 7 positions matching TRBD1. The CDR3 runs 14 residues. With V trimmed by 4 bases and J by 2 bases, 5 bases remained unmatched. Per the germline V gene, CDR1 is SGHVS and CDR2 is FNYEAQ. The CDR3 DNA sequence: TGTGCCAGCAGCTCGGCCGGGACAGCCTACGAGCAGTACTTC. Amino acid sequence: CASSSAGTAYEQYF.

In its sample, this clone was seen a few times. The chain joins TRBV11-2 to TRBJ2-5; 13 nucleotides line up with TRBD2. Germline values: CDR1 SGHAT, CDR2 FQNNGV. With 5 bases clipped from V and 5 bases from J, the junction kept 8 bases outside the gene matches. The CDR3 contains 16 residues. The CDR3 loop is CASSLGLAGVSETQYF. The CDR3 DNA sequence: TGTGCCAGCAGCCTAGGACTAGCGGGAGTGTCGGAGACCCAGTACTTC. Supplemented by reference TRBV11-2 and TRBJ2-5, the full variable domain reads EAGVAQSPRYKIIEKRQSVAFWCNPISGHATLYWYQQILGQGPKLLIQFQNNGVVDDSQLPKDRFSAERLKGVDSTLKIQPAKLEDSAVYLCASSLGLAGVSETQYFGPGTRLLVL.

This clone was found a few times. V gene TRBV2 combines with J gene TRBJ1-5; D is undetermined. Germline lookup yields CDR1 SNHLY and CDR2 FYNNEI. The CDR3 spans 12 residues. Trimming left V 4 bases short and J 6 bases short, with 7 bases between. The CDR3 coding sequence is TGTGCCAGCAGTGGGGAGATTCAGCCCCAGCATTTT. It is translated as CASSGEIQPQHF.

The sample holds a few counts of this clone. The gene calls are TRBV25-1 and TRBJ2-3; tentative D call: TRBD2 (6 bases). CDR1 is MGHDK and CDR2 is SYGVNS in the germline V gene. The CDR3 covers 15 residues. V gave up 3 bases and J gave up 3 bases, with 13 bases separating them. CDR3 region: CASSDSSDRTDTQYF. In DNA, the CDR3 is TGTGCCAGCAGTGACTCTAGCGACCGAACAGATACGCAGTATTTT.

The V and J genes are TRBV5-4 and TRBJ2-2; a weak D match, TRBD2 (6 bases). Germline CDR1 SGHNT, CDR2 YYREEE (reference sequence). This CDR3 has 15 amino acids. Trimming took off 0 bases at V and 6 bases at J, with 12 bases between the two ends. CDR3 in amino acids: CASSLVEGRAGELFF. In nucleotides, the CDR3 is TGTGCCAGCAGCTTGGTGGAGGGACGGGCCGGGGAGCTGTTTTTT.

The gene calls are TRBV29-1 and TRBJ1-2, with 7 bases matching TRBD1. V shed 6 bases, J shed 8 bases, and the junction held 12 bases outside the gene matches. CDR3 size: 13 residues. The V gene's germline CDR1 is SQVTM and CDR2 ANQGSEA. CDR3 nucleotides: TGCAGCGTAGGGGACAGTACCGTAAAGGGCTACACCTTC. Translating it yields CSVGDSTVKGYTF. The full variable domain, rest sourced from reference TRBV29-1 and TRBJ1-2, is SAVISQKPSRDICQRGTSLTIQCQVDSQVTMMFWYRQQPGQSLTLIATANQGSEATYESGFVIDKFPISRPNLTFSTLTVSNMSPEDSSIYLCSVGDSTVKGYTFGSGTRLTVV.

The genes are TRBV19 and TRBJ1-5; 7 bases match TRBD1. Germline V gene sequence: CDR1 LNHDA, CDR2 SQIVND (reference sequence). V shed 7 bases and J 3 bases; nucleotides not matched to a gene: 12. This CDR3 has 16 residues. In DNA, the CDR3 is TGTGCCAGTAACGCGGCTTGGGACAGCCACAATCAGCCCCAGCATTTT. Translation: CASNAAWDSHNQPQHF.

This clone came up a few times. The chain is built from TRBV29-1 and TRBJ2-5; tentatively, D is TRBD1 (6 bases). Germline CDR1 and CDR2: SQVTM and ANQGSEA. Trimming took off 3 bases at V and 4 bases at J, with 12 bases between the two ends. The CDR3 is 13 residues long. CDR3 amino acids: CSVDYRVGETQYF. Written as DNA, the CDR3 is TGCAGCGTTGACTACAGGGTTGGAGAGACCCAGTACTTC.

This clone appeared a few times. The genes are TRBV11-1 and TRBJ2-7, with unresolved D. Germline V gene data show CDR1 as SGHAT and CDR2 as FQDESV (reference sequence). The CDR3 contains 12 residues. Trimming cost V 5 bases and J 6 bases, with 11 bases left between them. CDR3 residues: CASSLRTAEQYF. CDR3 coding DNA: TGTGCCAGCAGCCTAAGGACGGCCGAGCAGTACTTC.

This clone was seen a few times. V is TRBV19 and J is TRBJ2-2, with D perhaps matching TRBD1 (6 bases). The CDR3 is 14 residues long. Germline lookup yields CDR1 LNHDA and CDR2 SQIVND (reference sequence). The V gene lost 7 bases and the J gene lost 4 bases, with 13 bases spanning the gap. DNA for the CDR3: TGTGCCAGTACCCCGGGACACCTCACCGGGGAGCTGTTTTTT. This codes for CASTPGHLTGELFF.

The gene calls are TRBV20-1 and TRBJ2-7; D is perhaps TRBD1 (5 bases). Germline V lookup: CDR1 DFQATT, CDR2 SNEGSKA (reference sequence). CDR3 length equals 11 residues. CDR3 nucleotides: TGCAGGACACAGGTCTCCTACGAGCAGTACTTC. Translation: CRTQVSYEQYF.

This clone was detected only once. This chain links TRBV23-1 with TRBJ2-2; D remains unclear. TRBV23-1 is noted as an ORF with a role that remains uncertain. Trimming took off 5 bases at V and 5 bases at J, with 9 bases between the two ends. The CDR3 length is 13 residues. The chain's CDR3 is CASSIPKTGELFF. The CDR3 DNA reads TGCGCCAGCAGTATTCCCAAGACCGGGGAGCTGTTTTTT.

V and J are TRBV29-1 and TRBJ2-7, with TRBD1 matching 8 bases. Germline V gives CDR1 SQVTM, CDR2 ANQGSEA. There are 13 residues in the CDR3. J was trimmed by 5 bases and V by 6 bases; bases with no gene match: 9. The CDR3 sequence is CSVLPGGQDEQYF. The CDR3 coding sequence is TGCAGCGTCCTTCCTGGGGGACAGGACGAGCAGTACTTC.

The chain is built from TRBV2 and TRBJ2-1; TRBD1 is a possible D gene (6 bases). This CDR3 spans 15 amino acids. Germline V gene lookup returns CDR1 SNHLY and CDR2 FYNNEI. V was trimmed by 5 bases and J by 0 bases, leaving 11 bases between them. CDR3 DNA sequence: TGTGCCAGCAGTTCAACAGGGAGCTCCTACAATGAGCAGTTCTTC. Protein sequence: CASSSTGSSYNEQFF.

This chain uses TRBV6-5 with TRBJ1-2; D perhaps matches TRBD1 (5 bases). Germline CDR1 MNHEY, CDR2 SVGAGI. The length of the CDR3 is 12 residues. The V end lost 2 bases, the J end lost 8 bases, and 9 bases lay between the germline ends. CDR3 sequence (DNA): TGTGCCAGCAGTTACGCGGGGCGAGGCTACACCTTC. Translation: CASSYAGRGYTF.

The V gene is TRBV5-1, the J gene TRBJ2-2, with D unresolved. Germline CDR1 and CDR2: SGHRS and YFSETQ. The V end lost 3 bases, the J end lost 3 bases, and 6 bases lay between the germline ends. This CDR3 comprises 13 residues. CDR3 amino acids: CASSSTDTGELFF. CDR3 coding DNA: TGCGCCAGCAGCTCGACGGACACCGGGGAGCTGTTTTTT.

The chain links TRBV14 to TRBJ2-1; the match to TRBD1 covers 9 bases. Germline CDR1 and CDR2: SGHDN and FVKESK. V trimming: 4 bases; J trimming: 0 bases; junction bases outside the gene matches: 1. The CDR3 contains 15 residues. This CDR3 reads CASSLTGGSYNEQFF. CDR3 sequence (DNA): TGTGCCAGCAGCCTGACAGGGGGCTCCTACAATGAGCAGTTCTTC.

This chain's CDR3 is CASSQDYVLIGELFF. In nucleotides, the CDR3 is TGCGCCAGCAGCCAAGATTATGTATTGATCGGGGAGCTGTTTTTT. The chain joins TRBV4-1 to TRBJ2-2, with D hard to call. There are 15 residues in the CDR3. Germline assignment: CDR1 MGHRA and CDR2 YSYEKL. Trimming took 0 bases from V and 7 from J, leaving 12 bases between them.